One sample yielded the 30 T cell receptor beta chains listed below, sequenced in a study of PD-1 blockade in mismatch repair-deficient tumors. Profiling relied on immunoSEQ multiplex PCR, and the TCRdb table lists in-frame clones only, not all of them. Of under 25,000 clones listed, over 75% are singletons. The sequencing here drew on PBMCs, taken 52 weeks after starting pembrolizumab. The receptors originated from an adult with mismatch repair-deficient cancer.

This clone has just one count. This sequence joins TRBV5-4 and TRBJ2-5; the D gene is possibly TRBD1 (6 bases). The CDR3 sequence is 14 residues long. Germline V lookup: CDR1 SGHNT, CDR2 YYREEE (reference sequence). Trimming left V 0 bases short and J 2 bases short, with 8 bases between. The CDR3 DNA follows: TGTGCCAGCAGCTTGGGGCAGGGGCAAGAGACCCAGTACTTC. Protein sequence: CASSLGQGQETQYF.

The chain is built from TRBV30 and TRBJ2-5; maybe TRBD1 (6 bases). The germline CDR1 and CDR2 sequences are GTSNPN and SVGIG (reference sequence). Trimming cost V 6 bases and J 2 bases, with 13 bases left between them. The CDR3 length is 13 residues. CDR3 amino acids: CACTGSSQETQYF. The CDR3 DNA is TGTGCCTGCACAGGGTCATCGCAAGAGACCCAGTACTTC.

The rearrangement joins TRBV5-4 to TRBJ2-5; D is uncertain. Trimming removed 2 bases from V and 2 bases from J, with 10 bases in between. This CDR3 has 14 amino acids. Germline V gene lookup returns CDR1 SGHNT and CDR2 YYREEE (reference sequence). Here the CDR3 DNA reads TGTGCCAGCAGCTTACCCTACGTGCAAGAGACCCAGTACTTC. The encoded protein is CASSLPYVQETQYF. Full variable domain (rest looked up from reference TRBV5-4 and TRBJ2-5): ETGVTQSPTHLIKTRGQQVTLRCSSQSGHNTVSWYQQALGQGPQFIFQYYREEENGRGNFPPRFSGLQFPNYSSELNVNALELDDSALYLCASSLPYVQETQYFGPGTRLLVL.

The CDR3 loop is CASLLAGGGGNEQFF. For the CDR3, the DNA is TGTGCCAGCCTCCTAGCGGGAGGTGGGGGCAATGAGCAGTTCTTC. This chain uses TRBV28 with TRBJ2-1, with TRBD2 identical over 11 bases. V trimming: 8 bases; J trimming: 6 bases; junction bases outside the gene matches: 9. Germline V gene data show CDR1 as MDHEN and CDR2 as SYDVKM. CDR3 length equals 15 residues.

CDR3: CASSLGGGLKNIQYF. CDR3 nucleotide sequence: TGTGCCAGCAGCCTAGGGGGAGGTCTCAAAAACATTCAGTACTTC. The gene calls are TRBV7-2 and TRBJ2-4, with D possibly called TRBD1 or TRBD2 (6 bases each). From germline, CDR1 is SGHTA and CDR2 FQGNSA. The CDR3 totals 15 residues. The V gene lost 5 bases and the J gene lost 3 bases, with 14 bases spanning the gap.

This chain uses TRBV18 with TRBJ1-1; D possibly corresponds to TRBD1 (5 bases). CDR3 length equals 16 residues. Germline CDR1 is KGHSH and CDR2 is LQKENI. Between the trimmed V and J ends, which lost 0 bases and 0 bases, there was a span of 11 bases. CDR3 sequence: CASSPPQGQMNTEAFF. CDR3 bases: TGTGCCAGCTCACCACCGCAGGGCCAGATGAACACTGAAGCTTTCTTT. Looking up the rest from reference TRBV18 and TRBJ1-1 gives the full variable domain: NAGVMQNPRHLVRRRGQEARLRCSPMKGHSHVYWYRQLPEEGLKFMVYLQKENIIDESGMPKERFSAEFPKEGPSILRIQQVVRGDSAAYFCASSPPQGQMNTEAFFGQGTRLTVV.

V is TRBV11-2 and J is TRBJ2-7; 13 bases are a match to TRBD2. This CDR3 is 15 amino acids long. V shed 5 bases and J 6 bases; nucleotides not matched to a gene: 7. The germline CDR1 and CDR2 sequences are SGHAT and FQNNGV. The CDR3 loop is CASSLLAGGASEQYF. The CDR3 bases are TGTGCCAGCAGCCTACTAGCGGGAGGGGCATCCGAGCAGTACTTC. The full variable domain, its missing parts supplied by reference TRBV11-2 and TRBJ2-7, is EAGVAQSPRYKIIEKRQSVAFWCNPISGHATLYWYQQILGQGPKLLIQFQNNGVVDDSQLPKDRFSAERLKGVDSTLKIQPAKLEDSAVYLCASSLLAGGASEQYFGPGTRLTVT.

This clone was counted only a few times. CDR3 loop: CASSFGSTYEQYF. The CDR3, as DNA: TGTGCCAGCAGTTTTGGGAGTACCTACGAGCAGTACTTC. This rearrangement joins TRBV27 to TRBJ2-7, with D possibly TRBD2 on 5 matching bases. Germline V gives CDR1 MNHEY, CDR2 SMNVEV (reference sequence). This CDR3 spans 13 amino acids. Between the trimmed V and J ends, which lost 3 bases and 2 bases, there was a span of 8 bases.

The chain combines TRBV25-1 with TRBJ2-2; D possibly corresponds to TRBD2 (5 bases). CDR3 length equals 14 residues. Per germline, CDR1 MGHDK and CDR2 SYGVNS. Trimming cost V 2 bases and J 3 bases, with 7 bases left between them. The CDR3 sequence is CASSEIGDTGELFF. CDR3 in DNA: TGTGCCAGCAGTGAAATCGGGGACACCGGGGAGCTGTTTTTT.

This clone has only a few counts. At the DNA level, this CDR3 is encoded by other sequences in the same sample as well. This chain connects TRBV5-5 to TRBJ2-7; 7 bases match TRBD1. The germline CDR1 and CDR2 sequences are SGHKS and YYEKEE (reference sequence). V was clipped by 4 bases and J by 2 bases; unmatched bases: 3. The CDR3 covers 13 residues. CDR3 sequence: CASSRQGAYEQYF. The CDR3 DNA is TGTGCCAGCAGCCGTCAGGGGGCCTACGAGCAGTACTTC. The entire variable domain, with the rest obtained from reference TRBV5-5 and TRBJ2-7, is as follows: DAGVTQSPTHLIKTRGQQVTLRCSPISGHKSVSWYQQVLGQGPQFIFQYYEKEERGRGNFPDRFSARQFPNYSSELNVNALLLGDSALYLCASSRQGAYEQYFGPGTRLTVT.

This clone was seen just once. This sequence joins TRBV5-4 and TRBJ2-7, with D unclear. Per the germline V gene, CDR1 is SGHNT and CDR2 is YYREEE (reference sequence). This CDR3 has 14 amino acids. V dropped 1 base and J dropped 1 base, with 9 bases sitting between them. CDR3 region: CASSLIHSSYEQYF. The CDR3 bases are TGTGCCAGCAGCTTGATTCACAGTTCCTACGAGCAGTACTTC.

The chain couples TRBV5-4 to TRBJ2-1, with D perhaps matching TRBD1 (6 bases). The CDR3 has 16 residues. Germline CDR1 reads SGHNT; CDR2 reads YYREEE (reference sequence). Trimming cost V 4 bases and J 4 bases, with 18 bases left between them. Here the CDR3 reads CASSPYADSRYNEQFF. DNA for the CDR3: TGTGCCAGCAGCCCTTACGCGGACAGCAGGTACAATGAGCAGTTCTTC. Together with reference TRBV5-4 and TRBJ2-1, the CDR3 gives the full variable domain: ETGVTQSPTHLIKTRGQQVTLRCSSQSGHNTVSWYQQALGQGPQFIFQYYREEENGRGNFPPRFSGLQFPNYSSELNVNALELDDSALYLCASSPYADSRYNEQFFGPGTRLTVL.

The CDR3 here is CASSLAPGTGVGPLHF. CDR3 in DNA: TGTGCCAGCAGCTTAGCCCCCGGGACAGGGGTAGGTCCCCTCCACTTT. The chain links TRBV7-9 to TRBJ1-6; the match to TRBD1 covers 10 bases. V dropped 0 bases and J dropped 13; count of bases not matched to a gene: 9. Germline assignment: CDR1 SEHNR and CDR2 FQNEAQ (reference sequence). The CDR3 totals 16 residues.

This chain links TRBV7-3 with TRBJ2-1, with D unresolved. The CDR3 is 13 amino acids. Germline assignment: CDR1 SGHTA and CDR2 FQGTGA. The V end lost 4 bases, the J end lost 9 bases, and 13 bases lay between the germline ends. The CDR3 sequence is CASSSYRGGEQFF. The CDR3 bases are TGTGCCAGCAGCTCATACCGCGGTGGTGAGCAGTTCTTC. Full variable domain (outside the CDR3, taken from reference TRBV7-3 and TRBJ2-1): GAGVSQTPSNKVTEKGKYVELRCDPISGHTALYWYRQSLGQGPEFLIYFQGTGAADDSGLPNDRFFAVRPEGSVSTLKIQRTERGDSAVYLCASSSYRGGEQFFGPGTRLTVL.

This chain connects TRBV6-6 to TRBJ2-3; no reliable D call. Germline lookup yields CDR1 MNHNY and CDR2 SVGAGI (reference sequence). The ends were cut back, 7 bases at V and 7 bases at J, with 21 bases in the middle. The CDR3 loop spans 15 amino acids. The CDR3 is CASKLANPAGNTQYF. The CDR3 region has the DNA TGTGCCAGCAAGTTGGCAAACCCTGCAGGCAATACGCAGTATTTT.

This clone was counted once. V and J are TRBV18 and TRBJ2-5, with TRBD1 matching 8 bases. The germline V gene encodes CDR1 KGHSH and CDR2 LQKENI. Trimming cost V 4 bases and J 4 bases; bases outside gene matches: 2. The CDR3 spans 13 residues. CDR3 sequence: CASSLGQVETQYF. The DNA of the CDR3 is TGTGCCAGCTCACTGGGACAGGTAGAGACCCAGTACTTC.

The chain joins TRBV19 to TRBJ2-7; 9 bases line up with TRBD2. The CDR3 has 14 residues. Germline trimming cut 6 bases from V and 3 bases from J; bases unmatched to any gene: 6. From germline, CDR1 is LNHDA and CDR2 SQIVND (reference sequence). The chain's CDR3 is CASSGGREFYEQYF. The DNA for the CDR3 is TGTGCCAGTAGCGGCGGGAGGGAATTCTACGAGCAGTACTTC.

The chain uses TRBV6-1 and TRBJ1-6; 7 bases line up with TRBD1. Germline values: CDR1 MNHNS, CDR2 SASEGT. The V segment lost 5 bases and the J segment 9 bases; nucleotides outside the gene matches: 7. The CDR3 extends over 14 amino acids. CDR3 sequence reads: CASSSQGLVSPLHF. The CDR3 bases are TGTGCCAGCAGTTCACAGGGGTTGGTTTCACCCCTCCACTTT.

The V and J genes are TRBV28 and TRBJ1-2; 8 positions match TRBD1. After removal of 5 bases from V and 4 bases from J, the junction contained 9 bases not matched to a gene. Germline V gene sequence: CDR1 MDHEN, CDR2 SYDVKM. CDR3 length equals 15 residues. CDR3 DNA sequence: TGTGCCAGCAGTGAACAGGGGGGCGAAATCTATGGCTACACCTTC. As protein: CASSEQGGEIYGYTF.

The J gene is TRBJ1-5, the V gene TRBV19, with 7 bases fitting TRBD1. The CDR3 runs to 15 residues. CDR1 is LNHDA and CDR2 is SQIVND in the germline V gene (reference sequence). J gave up 3 bases and V 4 bases, and 6 bases lay outside the gene matches. CDR3 protein: CASSTTGRFNQPQHF. The CDR3 DNA reads as TGTGCCAGTAGTACGACAGGGCGATTCAATCAGCCCCAGCATTTT.

The J gene is TRBJ1-5, the V gene TRBV5-1, with D possibly TRBD1 on 5 matching bases. CDR3 size: 13 residues. CDR1 is SGHRS, CDR2 YFSETQ, per germline. Trimming shortened V by 1 base and J by 6 bases, and 8 bases separated the two germline ends. The CDR3 sequence: CASSLSTGQPQHF. CDR3 in DNA: TGCGCCAGCAGCTTGTCCACAGGTCAGCCCCAGCATTTT.

Only a few counts were recorded for this clone. V usage is TRBV30 and J usage is TRBJ1-1; D perhaps matches TRBD1 (6 bases). V gave up 3 bases and J gave up 6 bases, with 14 bases separating them. The CDR3 length is 13 residues. Germline V lookup: CDR1 GTSNPN, CDR2 SVGIG (reference sequence). DNA of the CDR3: TGTGCCTGGAGGCACGCGGGGGGCCCTGAAGCTTTCTTT. This encodes CAWRHAGGPEAFF.

This sequence joins TRBV6-6 and TRBJ2-7; D gene ambiguous. The CDR3 has 13 residues. V was cut by 1 base and J by 2 bases, with 6 bases left in between. Germline CDR1 MNHNY, CDR2 SVGAGI (reference sequence). In DNA form, the CDR3 reads TGTGCCAGCAGTTACTACAGTACCTACGAGCAGTACTTC. It specifies CASSYYSTYEQYF.

V usage is TRBV21-1 and J usage is TRBJ1-1; the table calls TRBD1, which could not be checked here. TRBV21-1 is deemed a pseudogene. The CDR3 runs to 14 residues. The DNA for the CDR3 is TGTGCCAGCAGCAAAATACACAGAAACACTGAAGCTTTCTTT. The encoded protein is CASSKIHRNTEAFF.

The CDR3 loop is CASSLKSGQGYTGELFF. The CDR3 nucleotides read TGTGCCAGCAGCTTAAAAAGCGGACAGGGATACACCGGGGAGCTGTTTTTT. This chain links TRBV7-3 with TRBJ2-2; 8 bases align to TRBD1. CDR1 and CDR2 from the germline V gene are SGHTA and FQGTGA. Germline trimming cut 1 base from V and 3 bases from J; bases unmatched to any gene: 7. The CDR3 totals 17 residues. Full variable domain (remainder filled in from reference TRBV7-3 and TRBJ2-2): GAGVSQTPSNKVTEKGKYVELRCDPISGHTALYWYRQSLGQGPEFLIYFQGTGAADDSGLPNDRFFAVRPEGSVSTLKIQRTERGDSAVYLCASSLKSGQGYTGELFFGEGSRLTVL.

The rearrangement links TRBV2 to TRBJ1-4; tentatively, D is TRBD1 (6 bases). This CDR3 spans 13 amino acids. V shed 8 bases and J shed 7 bases, with 14 bases lying between them. CDR1 SNHLY and CDR2 FYNNEI come from the germline V gene. The CDR3 DNA follows: TGTGCCAGCTTAAGGGGGTTTGGTGAAAAACTGTTTTTT. Residues: CASLRGFGEKLFF. Complete variable domain (other parts from reference TRBV2 and TRBJ1-4): EPEVTQTPSHQVTQMGQEVILRCVPISNHLYFYWYRQILGQKVEFLVSFYNNEISEKSEIFDDQFSVERPDGSNFTLKIRSTKLEDSAMYFCASLRGFGEKLFFGSGTQLSVL.

The chain has TRBV2 and TRBJ2-3; TRBD2 aligns across 7 bases. The CDR3 is made up of 14 amino acids. Germline V gives CDR1 SNHLY, CDR2 FYNNEI. V was clipped by 7 bases and J by 6 bases; unmatched bases: 10. The CDR3 DNA is TGTGCCAGCATTTGGACTAGACCAGGGGATACGCAGTATTTT. Translation: CASIWTRPGDTQYF.

This clone appeared a single time. The DNA for the CDR3 is TGTGCCAGCGGGGCTTCACGGGACAGGGGCTATGGCTACACCTTC. It codes for CASGASRDRGYGYTF. The V gene is TRBV25-1, the J gene TRBJ1-2, with TRBD1 matching 10 bases. Germline-derived CDR1 and CDR2 are MGHDK and SYGVNS. The junction had 10 bases not matched to a gene; V was cut back by 8 bases and J by 4 bases. The CDR3 has 15 residues.

The rearrangement uses TRBV5-1 and TRBJ2-7; perhaps TRBD2 as D (5 bases). The V and J ends lost 0 bases and 3 bases respectively, with 13 bases between them. This CDR3 contains 15 residues. Germline V gene data show CDR1 as SGHRS and CDR2 as YFSETQ. The CDR3 bases are TGCGCCAGCAGCTTGGGACTATTCGGCAACTACGAGCAGTACTTC. This codes for CASSLGLFGNYEQYF.

V usage is TRBV27 and J usage is TRBJ2-3; TRBD2 matches 9 bases. The germline CDR1 and CDR2 sequences are MNHEY and SMNVEV (reference sequence). V trimming: 1 base; J trimming: 4 bases; junction bases outside the gene matches: 9. This CDR3 has 17 amino acids. The CDR3 DNA is TGTGCCAGCAGTTTATGGGGAAGGGCGGGAGGGCCAGATACGCAGTATTTT. Residues: CASSLWGRAGGPDTQYF.